The clone carrying this T cell receptor beta chain was counted once. Antigen unknown. This specimen belongs to a study of T cell responses to AZD1222 COVID-19 vaccine. Study outcomes and limitations: With dominance at 160-218 and 743-854, vaccine-associated CD4 TCRs spanned spike. Following two doses of AZD1222, Spike-specific TCR breadth and depth rose. Baseline seropositives among AZD1222 recipients totaled only 5 to 7.

Clones were sequenced by immunoSEQ multiplex PCR, and TCRdb holds only the in-frame ones, with some missing. Among more than 250,000 clones listed, approximately 95% were seen once. The germline CDR1 and CDR2 sequences are SGHTA and FQGNSA. The CDR3 extends over 17 amino acids. With 0 bases removed from V and 3 bases from J, the gap between germline ends came to 18 bases. The specimen comprised peripheral blood, sampled on day 0 of AZD1222 vaccination. This TCR was sampled from an adult in good health. The J gene is TRBJ2-7, the V gene TRBV7-2, with D unresolved. This CDR3 is CASSLAGSPKGLYEQYF. The DNA of the CDR3 is TGTGCCAGCAGCTTAGCGGGCAGCCCTAAGGGTCTCTACGAGCAGTACTTC.